The 27 T cell receptor beta chains presented below share a single source sample, sequenced in a study of blood T cell dynamics during melanoma immunotherapy. The protocol was immunoSEQ multiplex PCR, while the TCRdb copy is restricted to in-frame clones and leaves out a portion. Of about 18,000 clones listed, approximately 90% are singletons. Described time point: pre-treatment baseline. The material was blood, obtained from a patient treated with checkpoint blockade. The origin of the receptors is a human donor with melanoma.

Note on this clone: Compared with germline, one end of the junction differs, possibly owing to a read error. This chain links TRBV5-6 with TRBJ2-1; 10 nucleotides line up with TRBD2. Germline V lookup: CDR1 SGHDT, CDR2 YYEEEE. The CDR3 covers 15 residues. CDR3 protein: CASSSPPVGAGGPIF. CDR3 sequence (DNA): TGTGCCAGCAGCTCCCCCCCGGTGGGAGCGGGAGGGCCTATCTTC.

The chain uses TRBV10-3 and TRBJ1-5; TRBD1 might be the D (5 bases). The CDR3 loop spans 17 amino acids. The V gene lost 3 bases and the J gene lost 1 base, with 16 bases spanning the gap. Germline V lookup: CDR1 ENHRY, CDR2 SYGVKD. DNA for the CDR3: TGTGCCATCAGTGACCAGAGGGGCCAACTGAGCAATCAGCCCCAGCATTTT. Translating it yields CAISDQRGQLSNQPQHF.

The chain has TRBV6-1 and TRBJ2-7; TRBD1 matches at 7 bases. This CDR3 has 14 amino acids. Germline loops: CDR1 MNHNS, CDR2 SASEGT. Trimming at V came to 6 bases and at J to 0 bases, leaving 5 bases not matched to a gene. The CDR3 DNA follows: TGTGCCAGCAGGCCGGGACAGAACTCCTACGAGCAGTACTTC. It encodes CASRPGQNSYEQYF.

V gene TRBV29-1 combines with J gene TRBJ2-5; TRBD1 matches 8 bases. The CDR3 spans 14 residues. CDR1 and CDR2 (germline): SQVTM, ANQGSEA. The J segment lost 2 bases and the V segment lost 7 bases, leaving 9 bases of the junction unmatched. Here the CDR3 reads CSAQSDREQETQYF. The CDR3 DNA sequence: TGCAGCGCCCAGTCGGACAGGGAACAAGAGACCCAGTACTTC. Based on the CDR3 plus reference TRBV29-1 and TRBJ2-5, the full variable domain is SAVISQKPSRDICQRGTSLTIQCQVDSQVTMMFWYRQQPGQSLTLIATANQGSEATYESGFVIDKFPISRPNLTFSTLTVSNMSPEDSSIYLCSAQSDREQETQYFGPGTRLLVL.

As to this clone: The junction departs from germline at one end; a sequencing error may be responsible. The chain has TRBV6-1 and TRBJ2-3, with no clear D. CDR3 length equals 10 residues. Germline V gives CDR1 MNHNS, CDR2 SASEGT. The CDR3: CASSERNPDF. DNA of the CDR3: TGTGCCAGCAGTGAACGCAATCCAGATTTT.

J is TRBJ2-6 and V is TRBV7-2; perhaps TRBD2 as D (6 bases). In germline, CDR1 is SGHTA, CDR2 FQGNSA. The CDR3 is made up of 16 amino acids. Between the trimmed V and J ends, which lost 0 bases and 0 bases, there was a span of 6 bases. The CDR3 DNA sequence: TGTGCCAGCAGCTTAGCGGGGGGCTCTGGGGCCAACGTCCTGACTTTC. It yields the protein CASSLAGGSGANVLTF.

This clone was detected a few times. This sequence joins TRBV5-6 and TRBJ1-6; 7 nucleotides match TRBD1. This CDR3 is built from 16 residues. The V segment lost 7 bases and the J segment 1 base; nucleotides outside the gene matches: 8. In germline, CDR1 is SGHDT, CDR2 YYEEEE. The CDR3 here is CASQGEQGSYNSPLHF. DNA for the CDR3: TGTGCCAGCCAGGGGGAACAGGGTTCCTATAATTCACCCCTCCACTTT. The complete variable domain, with remaining parts taken from reference TRBV5-6 and TRBJ1-6, reads DAGVTQSPTHLIKTRGQQVTLRCSPKSGHDTVSWYQQALGQGPQFIFQYYEEEERQRGNFPDRFSGHQFPNYSSELNVNALLLGDSALYLCASQGEQGSYNSPLHFGNGTRLTVT.

V and J are TRBV30 and TRBJ2-7, with D uncertain. CDR3 length equals 12 residues. The germline CDR1 and CDR2 sequences are GTSNPN and SVGIG (reference sequence). The ends were cut back, 1 base at V and 3 bases at J, with 7 bases in the middle. The CDR3 nucleotides read TGTGCCTGGAGTGGGACGGGCTACGAGCAGTACTTC. It specifies CAWSGTGYEQYF.

The J gene is TRBJ2-5, the V gene TRBV30, with a tentative D call TRBD1 (5 bases). CDR1 GTSNPN and CDR2 SVGIG come from the germline V gene (reference sequence). The CDR3 runs 11 residues. CDR3 DNA: TGTGTTGGCAGGGCGATGGAGACCCAGTACTTC. Translated, it gives CVGRAMETQYF.

The chain combines TRBV2 with TRBJ2-3, with a tentative D call TRBD1 (5 bases). The CDR3 is 15 amino acids. In germline, CDR1 is SNHLY, CDR2 FYNNEI. Trimming took off 8 bases at V and 2 bases at J, with 17 bases between the two ends. The CDR3: CASEKGRGPTDTQYF. For the CDR3, the DNA is TGTGCCAGCGAAAAGGGAAGGGGCCCCACAGATACGCAGTATTTT.

This sequence joins TRBV11-3 and TRBJ1-1; D uncertain. Germline V gives CDR1 SGHNT, CDR2 YENEEA. This CDR3 spans 13 amino acids. V lost 5 bases, J lost 4 bases, and 11 bases lay in between. The CDR3 sequence: CASSQTYGTEAFF. The CDR3 DNA is TGTGCCAGCAGCCAGACCTATGGCACTGAAGCTTTCTTT.

V gene TRBV18 combines with J gene TRBJ1-4; D may be TRBD1 (5 bases). The germline gives CDR1 KGHSH, CDR2 LQKENI. The CDR3 totals 14 residues. Trimming shortened V by 3 bases and J by 8 bases, and 13 bases separated the two germline ends. The CDR3 DNA reads as TGTGCCAGCTCACCCTCGGGGGTTGGAGAAAAACTGTTTTTT. The encoded protein is CASSPSGVGEKLFF.

The chain joins TRBV27 to TRBJ1-5, with D unresolved. Germline V CDR1 and CDR2: MNHEY, SMNVEV (reference sequence). This CDR3 is built from 14 residues. V lost 3 bases to trimming and J lost 6 bases, with 12 bases between them. The chain's CDR3 is CASSFSPGGQPQHF. In DNA, the CDR3 is TGTGCCAGCAGTTTCTCCCCGGGCGGTCAGCCCCAGCATTTT.

CDR3 nucleotides: TGTGTCAGAAGCTTCGCCCCCTTAAGAGGACGGGGCCTGAAGCAGTACTTC. It codes for CVRSFAPLRGRGLKQYF. The chain employs TRBV7-5 and TRBJ2-7. TRBV7-5 is reported as a pseudogene. The CDR3 spans 17 residues.

The chain links TRBV19 to TRBJ2-1; tentative D call: TRBD1 (6 bases). Germline V lookup: CDR1 LNHDA, CDR2 SQIVND (reference sequence). This CDR3 has 15 residues. Trimming stripped 3 bases from V and 1 base from J, with 10 bases between. CDR3 sequence (DNA): TGTGCCAGTAGTATGGGGGCGAGTTCCTACAATGAGCAGTTCTTC. Translation: CASSMGASSYNEQFF.

This chain connects TRBV6-5 to TRBJ1-1; no firm D call. Trimming removed 3 bases from V and 7 bases from J, with 12 bases in between. Germline lookup yields CDR1 MNHEY and CDR2 SVGAGI. The CDR3 runs 13 residues. Here the CDR3 DNA reads TGTGCCAGCAGTTATGTTGAAGGCCTTGAAGCTTTCTTT. It specifies CASSYVEGLEAFF.

The chain employs TRBV28 and TRBJ1-1; 9 positions agree with TRBD1. CDR1 is MDHEN, CDR2 SYDVKM, per germline. J was trimmed by 5 bases and V by 4 bases; bases with no gene match: 8. This CDR3 is 15 amino acids long. The CDR3 DNA sequence: TGTGCCAGCAGTTACCCAACAGGGGGCAGGACTGAAGCTTTCTTT. Protein: CASSYPTGGRTEAFF.

The chain has TRBV5-1 and TRBJ1-1; D remains ambiguous. The germline CDR1 and CDR2 sequences are SGHRS and YFSETQ. The CDR3 totals 15 residues. Trimming removed 1 base at V and 1 base at J, with 11 bases between. CDR3 amino acids: CASSLNSGGNTEAFF. The CDR3 nucleotides are TGCGCCAGCAGCTTGAATTCAGGCGGGAACACTGAAGCTTTCTTT.

This clone was recorded a few times. V is TRBV19 and J is TRBJ2-2, with D tentatively TRBD2 (5 bases). CDR1 is LNHDA, CDR2 SQIVND, per germline (reference sequence). The CDR3 spans 15 residues. The ends were cut back, 5 bases at V and 4 bases at J, with 14 bases in the middle. This CDR3 is CASSWSSPGTGELFF. The CDR3, as DNA: TGTGCCAGTAGTTGGTCTAGCCCGGGCACCGGGGAGCTGTTTTTT.

This chain uses TRBV2 with TRBJ2-5; TRBD1 agrees at 7 bases. Germline-derived CDR1 and CDR2 are SNHLY and FYNNEI. This CDR3 has 16 amino acids. J gave up 3 bases and V 2 bases, and 9 bases lay outside the gene matches. In DNA form, the CDR3 reads TGTGCCAGCAGTGAAACCCCGGGACAGCTAAAAGAGACCCAGTACTTC. Amino acid sequence: CASSETPGQLKETQYF.

The genes are TRBV7-3 and TRBJ2-3; 8 bases are shared with TRBD2. Germline V gene sequence: CDR1 SGHTA, CDR2 FQGTGA. V dropped 2 bases and J dropped 6; count of bases not matched to a gene: 7. The CDR3 is 15 residues long. This CDR3 is CASSLGGLGTDTQYF. The DNA of the CDR3 is TGTGCCAGCAGCTTAGGGGGACTAGGTACTGATACGCAGTATTTT. Full variable domain (missing parts from reference TRBV7-3 and TRBJ2-3): GAGVSQTPSNKVTEKGKYVELRCDPISGHTALYWYRQSLGQGPEFLIYFQGTGAADDSGLPNDRFFAVRPEGSVSTLKIQRTERGDSAVYLCASSLGGLGTDTQYFGPGTRLTVL.

CDR3 bases: TGTGCCAGCAGGCTGGACGGCCAAAAAGAGACCCAGTACTTC. Protein product: CASRLDGQKETQYF. The chain is built from TRBV2 and TRBJ2-5; D not certain. V lost 6 bases to trimming and J lost 3 bases, with 14 bases between them. CDR3 size: 14 residues. The germline V gene has CDR1 SNHLY and CDR2 FYNNEI.

The gene calls are TRBV29-1 and TRBJ1-2, with TRBD1 identical over 10 bases. After removal of 2 bases from V and 7 bases from J, the junction contained 13 bases not matched to a gene. The CDR3 length is 16 residues. Germline V lookup: CDR1 SQVTM, CDR2 ANQGSEA. As DNA, the CDR3 is TGCAGCGTTGAAAGGTTGACAGGGGGCGTTTCTATTGGCTACACCTTC. Residues: CSVERLTGGVSIGYTF.

The chain combines TRBV7-2 with TRBJ2-1; maybe TRBD2 (6 bases). This CDR3 is 14 amino acids long. V was clipped by 5 bases and J by 4 bases, with 12 bases between them. Per the germline V gene, CDR1 is SGHTA and CDR2 is FQGNSA. As DNA, the CDR3 is TGTGCCAGCAGCCCGTTCGCGGGGTACAATGAGCAGTTCTTC. Its translation is CASSPFAGYNEQFF. The full variable domain, rest sourced from reference TRBV7-2 and TRBJ2-1, is GAGVSQSPSNKVTEKGKDVELRCDPISGHTALYWYRQSLGQGLEFLIYFQGNSAPDKSGLPSDRFSAERTGGSVSTLTIQRTQQEDSAVYLCASSPFAGYNEQFFGPGTRLTVL.

V and J are TRBV2 and TRBJ1-2; D is possibly TRBD1 (6 bases). CDR3 length equals 12 residues. V lost 5 bases and J 8 bases, leaving 12 bases between the germline ends. From germline, CDR1 is SNHLY and CDR2 FYNNEI. The CDR3 loop is CASSRGSGGYTF. In nucleotides, the CDR3 is TGTGCCAGCAGTAGGGGGTCCGGGGGCTACACCTTC. Looking up the rest from reference TRBV2 and TRBJ1-2 gives the full variable domain: EPEVTQTPSHQVTQMGQEVILRCVPISNHLYFYWYRQILGQKVEFLVSFYNNEISEKSEIFDDQFSVERPDGSNFTLKIRSTKLEDSAMYFCASSRGSGGYTFGSGTRLTVV.

The CDR3 is CASSSGTSPGEQYF. For the CDR3, the DNA is TGCGCCAGCAGCTCCGGGACTAGCCCCGGCGAGCAGTACTTC. This chain connects TRBV5-1 to TRBJ2-7, with 9 nucleotides matching TRBD2. The CDR3 is 14 amino acids. The V gene's germline CDR1 is SGHRS and CDR2 YFSETQ. The J segment lost 6 bases and the V segment lost 3 bases, leaving 7 bases of the junction unmatched.

This chain links TRBV7-2 with TRBJ2-7; TRBD1 might be the D (5 bases). Germline V gene sequence: CDR1 SGHTA, CDR2 FQGNSA. V was clipped by 7 bases and J by 6 bases, with 13 bases between them. This CDR3 is built from 12 residues. CDR3 sequence reads: CASNTGSGEQYF. The DNA of the CDR3 is TGTGCCAGCAACACAGGTTCCGGCGAGCAGTACTTC.